This paragraph reports one TCR beta chain. What it binds is unknown. The record originates from a study of CD4 T cells in relation to SARS-CoV-2 and coronaviruses. Deep TCR-beta sequencing used DNA from uncultured naive and memory CD4+ T cells. TCRdb's copy holds only in-frame clones and misses some; the assay was immunoSEQ multiplex PCR. The sample records around 62,000 clones, about 94% being singletons. General observations from the study: Each donor contributed either pre-pandemic or post-infection samples, not both. The assay detects memory recall responses, not culture-primed primary responses.

The germline V gene encodes CDR1 KGHSH and CDR2 LQKENI. The ends were cut back, 6 bases at V and 11 bases at J, with 19 bases in the middle. This CDR3 region has 13 residues. CD4+ T cells from unexposed donors were obtained before the COVID-19 pandemic (2011-2018). This TCR was recovered from a human donor in good health. The chain employs TRBV18 and TRBJ1-1; tentative D call: TRBD1 (6 bases). Sequencing was done on a sample of naive CD4+ T cells from PBMCs. Noted subset: naive CD4+ T cells isolated by negative enrichment. CDR3 DNA: TGTGCCAGCTCCCTCTCCGAGGAGGGGGAGGCTTTCTTT. It translates to CASSLSEEGEAFF. Full variable domain (missing parts from reference TRBV18 and TRBJ1-1): NAGVMQNPRHLVRRRGQEARLRCSPMKGHSHVYWYRQLPEEGLKFMVYLQKENIIDESGMPKERFSAEFPKEGPSILRIQQVVRGDSAAYFCASSLSEEGEAFFGQGTRLTVV.